These 3 T cell receptor beta chains were sequenced from one sample in a study of beta chain features in type 1 diabetes. Study-wide points: All four CD4+ subsets from Type 1 diabetes patients carried moderately but significantly shorter TCRB CDR3s.

Their antigens remain unidentified. Isolated RNA was reverse transcribed in full, so expressed TCRB transcripts were sequenced. TCRdb keeps only in-frame clones here, not all; method: immunoSEQ multiplex PCR. The sample has nearly 700,000 clones; roughly an eighth are singletons. The sample consisted of naive CD4+ T cells from blood. The receptors were sampled from a man between 18 and 35 years old with type 1 diabetes.

CDR3 in amino acids: CASSPRTGSGELFF. In nucleotides, the CDR3 is TGTGCCAGCAGCCCCCGGACAGGGTCCGGGGAGCTGTTTTTT. The gene calls are TRBV4-2 and TRBJ2-2, with 8 positions matching TRBD1. This CDR3 contains 14 residues. The V gene's germline CDR1 is LGHNA and CDR2 YNFKEQ. V lost 4 bases and J lost 6; bases outside the gene matches: 4.

CDR3: CASSYPQGGRTDTQYF. As DNA, the CDR3 is TGTGCCAGCAGTTACCCCCAGGGGGGACGCACAGATACGCAGTATTTT. The J gene is TRBJ2-3, the V gene TRBV6-5, with a weak D call TRBD1 (7 bases). This CDR3 is 16 amino acids long. Between the trimmed V and J ends, which lost 2 bases and 1 base, there was a span of 13 bases. CDR1 is MNHEY and CDR2 is SVGAGI in the germline V gene.

The chain carries TRBV6-5 and TRBJ1-6, with 7 bases aligning to TRBD1. The germline V gene encodes CDR1 MNHEY and CDR2 SVGAGI. V lost 4 bases and J lost 7; bases outside the gene matches: 4. The length of the CDR3 is 14 residues. This CDR3 reads CASSLTGANSPLHF. CDR3 nucleotide sequence: TGTGCCAGCAGTTTAACAGGGGCAAATTCACCCCTCCACTTT.